What follows describes a single T cell receptor (beta chain). The data derive from a study of blood T cell repertoires in COVID-19. With V trimmed by 5 bases and J by 2 bases, 6 bases remained unmatched. The CDR3 runs 14 residues. From germline, CDR1 is SGDLS and CDR2 YYNGEE. Assay: immunoSEQ multiplex PCR; the TCRdb copy retains only in-frame clones and omits some. This sample has approximately 170,000 clones; around four fifths occur once, and the top ten carry about 8%. The sequence came from a woman between 45 and 65 years old who had recovered from COVID-19. Material for sequencing was PBMCs or T cells enriched from blood (not recorded which). The V call is TRBV9, the J call TRBJ2-7; 8 nucleotides line up with TRBD2. The CDR3 nucleotides are TGTGCCAGCAGTAAAACTAGCGGCACCTACGAGCAGTACTTC. The encoded protein is CASSKTSGTYEQYF.